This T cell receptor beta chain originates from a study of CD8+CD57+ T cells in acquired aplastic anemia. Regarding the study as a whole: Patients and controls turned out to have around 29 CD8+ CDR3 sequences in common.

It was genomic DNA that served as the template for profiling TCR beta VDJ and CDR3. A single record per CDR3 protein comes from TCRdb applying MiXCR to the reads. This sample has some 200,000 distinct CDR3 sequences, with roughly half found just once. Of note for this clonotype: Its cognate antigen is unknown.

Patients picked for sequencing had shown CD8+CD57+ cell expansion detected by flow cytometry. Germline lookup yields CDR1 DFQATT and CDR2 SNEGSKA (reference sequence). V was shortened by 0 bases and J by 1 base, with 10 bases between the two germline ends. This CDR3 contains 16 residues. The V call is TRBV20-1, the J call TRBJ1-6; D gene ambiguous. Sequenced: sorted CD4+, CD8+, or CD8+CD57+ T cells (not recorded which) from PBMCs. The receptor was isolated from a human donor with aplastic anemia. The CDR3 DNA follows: TGCAGTGCTAGAGATCGTAGAGGTTCCTATAATTCACCCCTCCACTTT. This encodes CSARDRRGSYNSPLHF.